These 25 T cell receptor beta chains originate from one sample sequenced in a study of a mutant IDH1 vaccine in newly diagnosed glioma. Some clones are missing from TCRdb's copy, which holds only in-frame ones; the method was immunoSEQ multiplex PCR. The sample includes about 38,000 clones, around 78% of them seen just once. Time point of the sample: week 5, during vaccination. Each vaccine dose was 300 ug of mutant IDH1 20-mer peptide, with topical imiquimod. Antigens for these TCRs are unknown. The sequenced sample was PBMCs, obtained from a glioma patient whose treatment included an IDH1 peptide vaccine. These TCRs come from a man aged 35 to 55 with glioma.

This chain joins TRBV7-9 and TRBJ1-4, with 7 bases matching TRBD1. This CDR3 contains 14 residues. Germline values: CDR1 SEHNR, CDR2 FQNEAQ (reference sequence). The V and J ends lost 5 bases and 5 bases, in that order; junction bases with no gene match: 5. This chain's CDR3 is CASSPRDRNEKLFF. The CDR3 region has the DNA TGTGCCAGCAGCCCGAGGGACAGAAATGAAAAACTGTTTTTT.

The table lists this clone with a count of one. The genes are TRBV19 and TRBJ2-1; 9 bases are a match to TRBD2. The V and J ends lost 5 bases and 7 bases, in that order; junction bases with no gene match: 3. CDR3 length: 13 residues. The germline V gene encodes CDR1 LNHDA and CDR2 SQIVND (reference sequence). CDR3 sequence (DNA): TGTGCCAGTAGTTCAACTAGCGGGAATGAGCAGTTCTTC. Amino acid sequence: CASSSTSGNEQFF.

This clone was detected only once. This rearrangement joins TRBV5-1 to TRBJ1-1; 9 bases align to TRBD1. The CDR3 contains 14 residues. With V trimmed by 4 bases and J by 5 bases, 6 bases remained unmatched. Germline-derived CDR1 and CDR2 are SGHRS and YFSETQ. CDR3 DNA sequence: TGCGCCAGCAGCCAGAACAGGGGGCAAACTGAAGCTTTCTTT. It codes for CASSQNRGQTEAFF.

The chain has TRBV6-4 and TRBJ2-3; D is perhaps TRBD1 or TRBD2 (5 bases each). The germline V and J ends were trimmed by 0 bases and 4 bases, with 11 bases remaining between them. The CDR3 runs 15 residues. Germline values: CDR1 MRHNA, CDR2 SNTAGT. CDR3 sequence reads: CASSDSGEWADTQYF. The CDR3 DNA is TGTGCCAGCAGTGACTCGGGGGAGTGGGCAGATACGCAGTATTTT.

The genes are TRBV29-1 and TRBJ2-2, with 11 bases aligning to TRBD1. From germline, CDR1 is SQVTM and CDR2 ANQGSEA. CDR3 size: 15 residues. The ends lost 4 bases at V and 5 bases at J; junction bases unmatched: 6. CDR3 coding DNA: TGCAGCGTTGCCAGGACAGGGGGCGGGACCGGGGAGCTGTTTTTT. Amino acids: CSVARTGGGTGELFF.

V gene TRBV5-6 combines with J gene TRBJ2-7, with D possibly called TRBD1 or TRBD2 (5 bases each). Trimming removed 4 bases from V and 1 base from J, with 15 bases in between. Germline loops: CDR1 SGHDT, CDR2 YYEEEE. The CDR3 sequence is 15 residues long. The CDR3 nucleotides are TGTGCCAGCAGCCGCCGAGGGGTAGGGTCCTACGAGCAGTACTTC. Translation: CASSRRGVGSYEQYF. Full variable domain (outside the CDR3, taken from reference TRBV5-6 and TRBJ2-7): DAGVTQSPTHLIKTRGQQVTLRCSPKSGHDTVSWYQQALGQGPQFIFQYYEEEERQRGNFPDRFSGHQFPNYSSELNVNALLLGDSALYLCASSRRGVGSYEQYFGPGTRLTVT.

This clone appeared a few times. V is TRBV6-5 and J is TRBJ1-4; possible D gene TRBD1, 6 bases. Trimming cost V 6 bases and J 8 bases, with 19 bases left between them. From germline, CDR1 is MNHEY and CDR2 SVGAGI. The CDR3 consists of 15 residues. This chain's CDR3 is CASSLSGGLREKLFF. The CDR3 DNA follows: TGTGCCAGCAGCCTTAGTGGGGGCTTACGGGAAAAACTGTTTTTT.

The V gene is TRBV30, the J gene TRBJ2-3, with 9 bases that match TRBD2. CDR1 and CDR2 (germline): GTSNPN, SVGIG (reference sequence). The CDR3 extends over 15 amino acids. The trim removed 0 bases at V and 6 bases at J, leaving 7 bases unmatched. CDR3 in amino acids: CAWSVGGGAVDTQYF. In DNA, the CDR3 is TGTGCCTGGAGTGTAGGCGGGGGGGCGGTCGATACGCAGTATTTT.

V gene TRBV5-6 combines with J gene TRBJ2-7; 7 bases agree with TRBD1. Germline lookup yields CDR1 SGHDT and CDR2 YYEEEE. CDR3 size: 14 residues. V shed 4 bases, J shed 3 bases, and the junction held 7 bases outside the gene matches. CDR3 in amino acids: CASSGDSQVYEQYF. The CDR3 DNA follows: TGTGCCAGCAGCGGGGACAGCCAAGTCTACGAGCAGTACTTC.

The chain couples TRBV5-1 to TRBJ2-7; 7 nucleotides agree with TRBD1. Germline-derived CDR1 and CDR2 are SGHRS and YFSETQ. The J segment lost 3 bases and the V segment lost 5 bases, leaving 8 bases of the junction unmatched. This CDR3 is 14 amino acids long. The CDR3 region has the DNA TGCGCCAGCAGTGCAGACAGGGTTAACTACGAGCAGTACTTC. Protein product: CASSADRVNYEQYF.

This CDR3 reads CASSQALYSGGVNEQYF. CDR3 DNA sequence: TGCGCCAGCAGCCAAGCACTATATAGCGGGGGGGTTAACGAGCAGTACTTC. V and J are TRBV4-1 and TRBJ2-7; 11 bases match TRBD2. CDR1 MGHRA and CDR2 YSYEKL come from the germline V gene. This CDR3 region has 17 residues. The junction had 10 bases not matched to a gene; V was cut back by 1 base and J by 5 bases.

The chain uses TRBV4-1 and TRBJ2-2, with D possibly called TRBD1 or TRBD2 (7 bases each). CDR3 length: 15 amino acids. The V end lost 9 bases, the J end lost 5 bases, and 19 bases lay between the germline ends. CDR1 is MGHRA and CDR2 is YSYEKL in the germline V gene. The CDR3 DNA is TGCGCCAGTGGAGGGGGCAGGGGGGGGACCGGGGAGCTGTTTTTT. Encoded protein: CASGGGRGGTGELFF.

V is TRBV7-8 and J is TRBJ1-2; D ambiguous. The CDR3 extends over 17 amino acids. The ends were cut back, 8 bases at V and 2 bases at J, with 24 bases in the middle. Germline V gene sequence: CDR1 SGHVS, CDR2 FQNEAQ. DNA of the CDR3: TGTGCCAGCGCGATGTCCACGAGGAAGAAAATGAACTATGGCTACACCTTC. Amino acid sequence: CASAMSTRKKMNYGYTF.

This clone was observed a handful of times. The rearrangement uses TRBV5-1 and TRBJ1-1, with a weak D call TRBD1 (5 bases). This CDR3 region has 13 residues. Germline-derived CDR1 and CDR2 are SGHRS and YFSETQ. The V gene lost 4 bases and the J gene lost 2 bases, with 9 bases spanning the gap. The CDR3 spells CASSQGLNTEAFF. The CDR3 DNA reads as TGCGCCAGCAGCCAGGGACTTAACACTGAAGCTTTCTTT. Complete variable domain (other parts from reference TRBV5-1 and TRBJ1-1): KAGVTQTPRYLIKTRGQQVTLSCSPISGHRSVSWYQQTPGQGLQFLFEYFSETQRNKGNFPGRFSGRQFSNSRSEMNVSTLELGDSALYLCASSQGLNTEAFFGQGTRLTVV.

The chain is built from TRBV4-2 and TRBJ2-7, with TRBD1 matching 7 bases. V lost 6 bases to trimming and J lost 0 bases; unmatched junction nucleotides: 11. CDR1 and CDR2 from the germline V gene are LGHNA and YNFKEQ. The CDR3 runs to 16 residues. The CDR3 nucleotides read TGTGCCAGCAGTCAAACTAGAAACAGGGGCTCCTACGAGCAGTACTTC. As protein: CASSQTRNRGSYEQYF.

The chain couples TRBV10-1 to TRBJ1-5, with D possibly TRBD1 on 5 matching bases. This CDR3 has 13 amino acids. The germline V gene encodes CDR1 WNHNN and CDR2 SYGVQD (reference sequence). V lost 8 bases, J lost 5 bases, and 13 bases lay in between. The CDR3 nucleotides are TGCGCCAGCTCGGAGGGGTTAGATCAGCCCCAGCATTTT. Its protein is CASSEGLDQPQHF.

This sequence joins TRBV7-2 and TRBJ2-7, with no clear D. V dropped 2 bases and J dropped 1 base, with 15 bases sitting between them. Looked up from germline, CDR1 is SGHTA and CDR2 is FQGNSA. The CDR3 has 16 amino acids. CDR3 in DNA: TGTGCCAGCAGCTTAAGTTCGGGTTTTACTTCCTACGAGCAGTACTTC. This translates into CASSLSSGFTSYEQYF.

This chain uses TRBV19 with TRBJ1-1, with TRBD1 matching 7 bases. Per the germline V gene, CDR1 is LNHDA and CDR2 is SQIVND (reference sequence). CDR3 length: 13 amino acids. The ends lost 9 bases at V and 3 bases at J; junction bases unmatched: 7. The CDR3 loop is CASRPDRDTEAFF. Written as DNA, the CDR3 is TGTGCCAGCAGACCCGACAGGGACACTGAAGCTTTCTTT. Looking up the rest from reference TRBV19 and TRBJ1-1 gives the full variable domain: DGGITQSPKYLFRKEGQNVTLSCEQNLNHDAMYWYRQDPGQGLRLIYYSQIVNDFQKGDIAEGYSVSREKKESFPLTVTSAQKNPTAFYLCASRPDRDTEAFFGQGTRLTVV.

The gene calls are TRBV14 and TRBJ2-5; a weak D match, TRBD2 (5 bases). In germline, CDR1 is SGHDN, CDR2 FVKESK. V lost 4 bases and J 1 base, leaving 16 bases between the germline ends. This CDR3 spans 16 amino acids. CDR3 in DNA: TGTGCCAGCAGCCCGAGAGGGTGGAGAATCCAAGAGACCCAGTACTTC. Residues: CASSPRGWRIQETQYF.

The CDR3 spells CASSPPGTARRETQYF. The CDR3 nucleotides are TGTGCCAGCAGCCCCCCCGGGACAGCCCGCCGGGAGACCCAGTACTTC. The chain combines TRBV14 with TRBJ2-5, with 7 bases fitting TRBD1. Germline lookup yields CDR1 SGHDN and CDR2 FVKESK. CDR3 size: 16 residues. The V segment lost 4 bases and the J segment 5 bases; nucleotides outside the gene matches: 13.

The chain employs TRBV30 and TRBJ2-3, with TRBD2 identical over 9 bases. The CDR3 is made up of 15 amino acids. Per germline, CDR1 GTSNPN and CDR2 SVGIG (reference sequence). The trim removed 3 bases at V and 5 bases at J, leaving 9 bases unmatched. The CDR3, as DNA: TGTGCCTGGAGGAGGGGTAGCGGGGGACAAGATACGCAGTATTTT. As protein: CAWRRGSGGQDTQYF. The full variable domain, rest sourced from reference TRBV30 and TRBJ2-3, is SQTIHQWPATLVQPVGSPLSLECTVEGTSNPNLYWYRQAAGRGLQLLFYSVGIGQISSEVPQNLSASRPQDRQFILSSKKLLLSDSGFYLCAWRRGSGGQDTQYFGPGTRLTVL.

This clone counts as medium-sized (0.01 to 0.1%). For the CDR3, the DNA is TGTGCCACCAGCAGAGAGTCGGTTTATCAGCCCCAGCATTTT. It translates to CATSRESVYQPQHF. The chain employs TRBV15 and TRBJ1-5; no clear D. CDR1 and CDR2 from the germline V gene are LNHNV and YYDKDF (reference sequence). The ends were cut back, 0 bases at V and 5 bases at J, with 8 bases in the middle. The CDR3 runs 14 residues.

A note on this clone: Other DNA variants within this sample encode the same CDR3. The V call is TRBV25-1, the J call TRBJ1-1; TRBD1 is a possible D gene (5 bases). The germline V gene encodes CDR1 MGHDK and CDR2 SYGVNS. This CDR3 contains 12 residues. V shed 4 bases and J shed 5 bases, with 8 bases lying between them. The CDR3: CASSGGRTEAFF. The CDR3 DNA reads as TGTGCCAGCAGTGGGGGACGTACTGAAGCTTTCTTT.

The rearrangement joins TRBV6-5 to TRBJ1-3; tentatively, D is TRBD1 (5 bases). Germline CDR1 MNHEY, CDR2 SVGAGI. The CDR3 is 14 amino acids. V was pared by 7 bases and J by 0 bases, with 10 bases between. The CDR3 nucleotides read TGTGCCAGCACTGAGGGGAGCTCTGGAAACACCATATATTTT. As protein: CASTEGSSGNTIYF.

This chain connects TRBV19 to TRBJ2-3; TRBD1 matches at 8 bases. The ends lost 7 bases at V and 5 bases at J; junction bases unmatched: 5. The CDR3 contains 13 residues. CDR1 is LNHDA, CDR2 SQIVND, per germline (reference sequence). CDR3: CASTRGREDTQYF. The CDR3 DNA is TGTGCCAGTACCAGGGGGCGGGAAGATACGCAGTATTTT. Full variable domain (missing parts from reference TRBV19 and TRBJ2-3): DGGITQSPKYLFRKEGQNVTLSCEQNLNHDAMYWYRQDPGQGLRLIYYSQIVNDFQKGDIAEGYSVSREKKESFPLTVTSAQKNPTAFYLCASTRGREDTQYFGPGTRLTVL.